This T cell receptor (beta chain) was captured in a study of cytomegalovirus exposure and HLA in healthy donors. At the level of the study: Early release data held tens of millions of unique TCRs from HLA-typed donors.

The CDR3 has 14 amino acids. The V end was cut by 6 bases, the J end by 3 bases, with 12 bases between. Germline V gives CDR1 ENHRY, CDR2 SYGVKD. This clone has a handful of counts. Its antigen is currently unknown. Findings of the study overall: Among TCR beta chains, those listed as cytomegalovirus-associated numbered over 150. The authors later linked a missense DCLRE1C variant to TCR beta V- and J-gene trimming. Later examination showed HLA-associated TCR beta chains had greater clonal expansion than equally common others.

Researchers ran the PCR with 60 Vbeta and 13 Jbeta primers. Method: immunoSEQ multiplex PCR; TCRdb's copy keeps in-frame clones and lacks some. The sample includes about 110,000 clones, just over 70% seen only once; the top ten take 0.79%. The specimen sequenced was PBMCs. The sequence came from a boy aged 10-17 years in good health and CMV-seronegative. The chain couples TRBV10-3 to TRBJ1-5, with a possible D match to TRBD1 (6 bases). The DNA for the CDR3 is TGTGCCATCAGCAGGGGAGAGGACAATCAGCCCCAGCATTTT. Its translation: CAISRGEDNQPQHF.